These 6 T cell receptor beta chains share one sample of origin, sequenced in a study of shared clonotypes between healthy human individuals. Sequencing used immunoSEQ multiplex PCR; TCRdb keeps in-frame clones, though not all of them. Among 850,000 to 1,200,000 clones listed, approximately 76% were seen once. The sample taken for sequencing was memory CD4+ T cells sorted from blood. Subset reported: CD45RA-negative fraction. Receptor source: a man aged 18-30 years in good health.

Comments on this clone: Distinct nucleotide sequences in the sample also encode this CDR3. The chain is built from TRBV5-1 and TRBJ2-3; 7 bases line up with TRBD2. The CDR3 spans 15 residues. J gave up 0 bases and V 5 bases, and 6 bases lay outside the gene matches. From germline, CDR1 is SGHRS and CDR2 YFSETQ. This CDR3 is CASSRTGGSTDTQYF. DNA for the CDR3: TGCGCCAGCAGTCGCACGGGGGGAAGCACAGATACGCAGTATTTT.

V and J are TRBV7-9 and TRBJ2-7, with TRBD2 matching 8 bases. From germline, CDR1 is SEHNR and CDR2 FQNEAQ (reference sequence). Trimming removed 6 bases from V and 7 bases from J; junction bases left unmatched: 11. The length of the CDR3 is 14 residues. CDR3 amino acids: CASSFTSGSSEQYF. Written as DNA, the CDR3 is TGTGCCAGCAGTTTTACTAGCGGATCTAGTGAGCAGTACTTC. The whole variable domain, remainder taken from reference TRBV7-9 and TRBJ2-7, is DTGVSQNPRHKITKRGQNVTFRCDPISEHNRLYWYRQTLGQGPEFLTYFQNEAQLEKSRLLSDRFSAERPKGSFSTLEIQRTEQGDSAMYLCASSFTSGSSEQYFGPGTRLTVT.

The count of this clone is one. The genes are TRBV28 and TRBJ2-7; 7 nucleotides line up with TRBD2. Germline loops: CDR1 MDHEN, CDR2 SYDVKM. Losses at the gene ends were 10 bases for V and 0 bases for J; bases not matched to a gene: 6. The CDR3 has 13 residues. The CDR3 here is CATARGDSYEQYF. In nucleotides, the CDR3 is TGTGCCACGGCCCGGGGGGACTCCTACGAGCAGTACTTC.

The chain joins TRBV19 to TRBJ2-1; 13 bases are a match to TRBD2. The CDR3 totals 15 residues. J gave up 7 bases and V 5 bases, and 5 bases lay outside the gene matches. Per germline, CDR1 LNHDA and CDR2 SQIVND (reference sequence). DNA for the CDR3: TGTGCCAGTAGTCAGGGACTAGCGGGGTGGAATGAGCAGTTCTTC. Translating gives CASSQGLAGWNEQFF.

V and J are TRBV7-2 and TRBJ2-3; the match to TRBD2 covers 11 bases. The V gene's germline CDR1 is SGHTA and CDR2 FQGNSA. The CDR3 loop spans 16 amino acids. Trimming cost V 5 bases and J 2 bases; bases outside gene matches: 6. This CDR3 reads CASSMGTSGNTDTQYF. CDR3 nucleotides: TGTGCCAGCAGCATGGGGACTAGCGGAAACACAGATACGCAGTATTTT.

The V and J genes are TRBV7-9 and TRBJ1-4; D gene uncertain. This CDR3 has 14 residues. Germline CDR1 is SEHNR and CDR2 is FQNEAQ (reference sequence). V lost 5 bases to trimming and J lost 6 bases, with 13 bases between them. CDR3 bases: TGTGCCAGCAGCCCAACTCGAGCAGATGAAAAACTGTTTTTT. It specifies CASSPTRADEKLFF.